Sequencing of this TCR beta chain was carried out in a study of tumor-infiltrating lymphocytes in primary liver carcinoma. For the study at large: Measuring roughly 4.2 to 11 cm across, the tumors were staged as T1-T3 N0M0. Broader study findings: Presence in all five tumor regions was observed for only about 7.5-24% of top clones.

Co-extracting RNA and DNA was done with 20-30 mg of unsorted bulk tissue as input. Trimming stripped 5 bases from V and 4 bases from J, with 16 bases between. In germline, CDR1 is SGDLS, CDR2 YYNGEE. CDR3 length: 14 residues. Constant-region priming of around 500 ng total RNA yielded TCR beta cDNA. Library construction for TCR beta comprised three nested multiplex PCR rounds performed with slightly modified ARM-PCR. The first two PCR rounds, around 11 cycles each, used TRBV1-TRBV30 forward primers and a C-beta reverse primer. TCRdb processed the multiplex PCR reads anew with MiXCR; each CDR3 protein has one entry. The sample contains some 38,000 distinct CDR3 sequences, roughly 74% of which appear only once. A note on this clonotype: Antigen unknown.

The sample comprised liver tumor tissue from sampling region 4. Stated subset: tumor region T4, right-lateral pole. The chain links TRBV9 to TRBJ2-7, with D perhaps matching TRBD1 (6 bases). This sequence originates from a man aged 40-55 years with primary liver carcinoma and hepatitis B virus infection. CDR3 loop: CASSRTDSFYEQYF. The CDR3 DNA sequence: TGTGCCAGCAGTCGGACAGACTCCTTTTACGAGCAGTACTTC.